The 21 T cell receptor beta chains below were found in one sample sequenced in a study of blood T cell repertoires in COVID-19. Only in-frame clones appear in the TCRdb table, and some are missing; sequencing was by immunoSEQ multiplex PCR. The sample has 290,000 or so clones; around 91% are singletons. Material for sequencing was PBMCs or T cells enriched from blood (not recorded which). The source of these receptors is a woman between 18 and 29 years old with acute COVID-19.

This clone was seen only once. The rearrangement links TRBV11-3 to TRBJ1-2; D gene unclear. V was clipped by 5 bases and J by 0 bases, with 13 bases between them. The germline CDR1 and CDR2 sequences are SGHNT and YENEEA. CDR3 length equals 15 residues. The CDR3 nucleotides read TGTGCCAGCAGCCCGCGTTTCAATCCTAACTATGGCTACACCTTC. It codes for CASSPRFNPNYGYTF.

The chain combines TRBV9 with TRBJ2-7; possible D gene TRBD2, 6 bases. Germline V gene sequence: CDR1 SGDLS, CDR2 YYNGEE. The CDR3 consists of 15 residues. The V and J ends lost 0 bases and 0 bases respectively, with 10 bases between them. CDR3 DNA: TGTGCCAGCAGCGTAGGGTTTAGCGGCTCCTACGAGCAGTACTTC. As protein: CASSVGFSGSYEQYF.

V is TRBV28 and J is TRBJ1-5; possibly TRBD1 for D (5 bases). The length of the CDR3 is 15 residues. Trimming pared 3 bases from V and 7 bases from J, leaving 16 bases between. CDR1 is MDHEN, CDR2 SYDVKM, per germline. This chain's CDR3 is CASSFRTLSVQPQHF. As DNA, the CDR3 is TGTGCCAGCAGTTTCAGGACACTGTCGGTACAGCCCCAGCATTTT.

As DNA, the CDR3 is TGTGCCAGTAGTTTAAAGGACAGGAACACTGAAGCTTTCTTT. Translating gives CASSLKDRNTEAFF. The genes are TRBV19 and TRBJ1-1; D possibly corresponds to TRBD1 (6 bases). Germline CDR1 and CDR2: LNHDA and SQIVND (reference sequence). The CDR3 totals 14 residues. Trimming cost V 5 bases and J 1 base, with 11 bases left between them.

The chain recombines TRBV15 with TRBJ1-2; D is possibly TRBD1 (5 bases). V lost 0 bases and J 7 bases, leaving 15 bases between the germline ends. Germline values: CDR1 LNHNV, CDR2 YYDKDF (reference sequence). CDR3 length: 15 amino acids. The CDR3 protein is CATSRDVGRVSGYTF. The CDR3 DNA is TGTGCCACCAGCAGAGATGTCGGCAGGGTCAGTGGCTACACCTTC.

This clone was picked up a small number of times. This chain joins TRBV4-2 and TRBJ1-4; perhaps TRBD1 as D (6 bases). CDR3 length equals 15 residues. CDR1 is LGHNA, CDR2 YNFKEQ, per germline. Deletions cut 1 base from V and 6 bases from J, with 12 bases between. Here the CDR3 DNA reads TGTGCCAGCAGCCAAGTTTTGTCAGGGGATGAAAAACTGTTTTTT. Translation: CASSQVLSGDEKLFF.

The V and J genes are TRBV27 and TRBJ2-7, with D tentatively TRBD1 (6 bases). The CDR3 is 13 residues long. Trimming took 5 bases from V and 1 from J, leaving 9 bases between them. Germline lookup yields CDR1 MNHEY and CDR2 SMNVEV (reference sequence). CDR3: CASSHGQSYEQYF. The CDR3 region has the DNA TGTGCCAGCAGTCACGGACAGTCCTACGAGCAGTACTTC.

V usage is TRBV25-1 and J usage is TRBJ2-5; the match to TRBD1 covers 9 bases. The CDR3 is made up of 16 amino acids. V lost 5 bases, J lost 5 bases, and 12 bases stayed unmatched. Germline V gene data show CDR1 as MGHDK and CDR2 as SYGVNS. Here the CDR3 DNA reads TGTGCCAGCAGTCTATACCCGGACAGGGGAGGGGAGACCCAGTACTTC. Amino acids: CASSLYPDRGGETQYF.

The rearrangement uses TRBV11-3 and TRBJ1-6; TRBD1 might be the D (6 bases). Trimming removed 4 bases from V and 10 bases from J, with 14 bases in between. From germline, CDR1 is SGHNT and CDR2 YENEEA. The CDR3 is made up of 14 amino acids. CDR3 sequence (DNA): TGTGCCAGCAGCTCACGGACAGAGAGGTCACCCCTCCACTTT. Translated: CASSSRTERSPLHF.

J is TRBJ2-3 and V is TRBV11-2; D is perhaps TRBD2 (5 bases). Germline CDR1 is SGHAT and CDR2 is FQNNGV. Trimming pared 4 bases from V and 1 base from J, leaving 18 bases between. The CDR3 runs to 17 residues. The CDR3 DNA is TGTGCCAGCAGCTCCCCCCAGGCGGGTACGGGCACAGATACGCAGTATTTT. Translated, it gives CASSSPQAGTGTDTQYF.

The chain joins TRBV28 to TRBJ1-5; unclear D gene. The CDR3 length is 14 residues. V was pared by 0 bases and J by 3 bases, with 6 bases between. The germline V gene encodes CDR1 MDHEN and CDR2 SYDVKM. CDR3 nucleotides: TGTGCCAGCAGTTTATGGCAGATCAATCAGCCCCAGCATTTT. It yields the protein CASSLWQINQPQHF.

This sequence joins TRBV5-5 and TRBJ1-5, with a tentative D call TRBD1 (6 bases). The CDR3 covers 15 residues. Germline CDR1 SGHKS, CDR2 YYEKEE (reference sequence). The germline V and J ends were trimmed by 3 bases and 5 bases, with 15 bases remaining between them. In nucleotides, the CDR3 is TGTGCCAGCAGCTCGAGGGAAGGGGGTTATCAGCCCCAGCATTTT. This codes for CASSSREGGYQPQHF.

The CDR3 DNA reads as TGTGCCAGCAGCGCAAGGGACTTCAATCAGCCCCAGCATTTT. This codes for CASSARDFNQPQHF. The chain uses TRBV7-9 and TRBJ1-5; D is perhaps TRBD1 (5 bases). Germline assignment: CDR1 SEHNR and CDR2 FQNEAQ (reference sequence). This CDR3 has 14 residues. V shed 5 bases and J shed 3 bases, with 11 bases lying between them.

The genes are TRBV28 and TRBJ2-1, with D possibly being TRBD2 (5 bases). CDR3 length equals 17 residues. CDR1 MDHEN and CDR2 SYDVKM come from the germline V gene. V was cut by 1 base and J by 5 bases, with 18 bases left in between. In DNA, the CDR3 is TGTGCCAGCAGTTTATTTTCTGGACTCCGAATTCACAATGAGCAGTTCTTC. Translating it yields CASSLFSGLRIHNEQFF.

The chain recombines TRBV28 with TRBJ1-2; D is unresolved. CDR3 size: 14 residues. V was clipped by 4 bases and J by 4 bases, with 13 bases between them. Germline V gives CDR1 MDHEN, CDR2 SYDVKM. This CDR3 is CASSSAAVIYGYTF. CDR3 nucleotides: TGTGCCAGCAGTTCGGCGGCTGTAATCTATGGCTACACCTTC.

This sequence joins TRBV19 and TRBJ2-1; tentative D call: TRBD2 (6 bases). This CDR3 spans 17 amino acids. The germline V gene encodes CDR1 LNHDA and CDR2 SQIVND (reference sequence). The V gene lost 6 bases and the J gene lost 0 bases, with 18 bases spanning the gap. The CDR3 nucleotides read TGTGCCAGTAGCCCAAAAGGGACTTCGAGCTCCTACAATGAGCAGTTCTTC. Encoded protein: CASSPKGTSSSYNEQFF.

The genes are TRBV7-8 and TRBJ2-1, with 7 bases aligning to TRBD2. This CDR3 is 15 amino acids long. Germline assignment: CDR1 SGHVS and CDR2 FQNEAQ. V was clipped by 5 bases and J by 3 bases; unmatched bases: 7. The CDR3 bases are TGTGCCAGCAGCCTCCGACTAGCAGACTACAATGAGCAGTTCTTC. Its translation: CASSLRLADYNEQFF.

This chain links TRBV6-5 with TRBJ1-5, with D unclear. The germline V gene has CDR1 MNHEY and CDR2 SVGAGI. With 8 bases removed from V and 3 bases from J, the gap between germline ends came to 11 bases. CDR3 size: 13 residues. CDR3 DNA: TGTGCCAGCCTAGAGATCTCCAATCAGCCCCAGCATTTT. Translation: CASLEISNQPQHF.

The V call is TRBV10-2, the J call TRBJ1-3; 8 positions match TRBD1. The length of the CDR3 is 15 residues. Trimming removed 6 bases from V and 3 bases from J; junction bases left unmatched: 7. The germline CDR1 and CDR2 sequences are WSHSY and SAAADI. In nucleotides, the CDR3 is TGCGCCAGCAGCCCGGACAGGGCGGGTGGAAACACCATATATTTT. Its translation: CASSPDRAGGNTIYF.

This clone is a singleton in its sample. The CDR3: CASSPIGGNEQYF. CDR3 nucleotides: TGTGCCAGCAGCCCGATCGGGGGTAACGAGCAGTACTTC. This sequence joins TRBV6-5 and TRBJ2-7, with TRBD2 as a possible D gene (6 bases). V was shortened by 6 bases and J by 5 bases, with 14 bases between the two germline ends. The CDR3 is 13 residues long. Germline assignment: CDR1 MNHEY and CDR2 SVGAGI.

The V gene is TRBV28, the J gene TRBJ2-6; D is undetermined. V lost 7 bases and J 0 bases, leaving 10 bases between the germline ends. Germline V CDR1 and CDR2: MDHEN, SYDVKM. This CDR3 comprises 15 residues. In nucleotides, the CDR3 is TGTGCCAGCACCCTGGCTAGCTCTGGGGCCAACGTCCTGACTTTC. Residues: CASTLASSGANVLTF.